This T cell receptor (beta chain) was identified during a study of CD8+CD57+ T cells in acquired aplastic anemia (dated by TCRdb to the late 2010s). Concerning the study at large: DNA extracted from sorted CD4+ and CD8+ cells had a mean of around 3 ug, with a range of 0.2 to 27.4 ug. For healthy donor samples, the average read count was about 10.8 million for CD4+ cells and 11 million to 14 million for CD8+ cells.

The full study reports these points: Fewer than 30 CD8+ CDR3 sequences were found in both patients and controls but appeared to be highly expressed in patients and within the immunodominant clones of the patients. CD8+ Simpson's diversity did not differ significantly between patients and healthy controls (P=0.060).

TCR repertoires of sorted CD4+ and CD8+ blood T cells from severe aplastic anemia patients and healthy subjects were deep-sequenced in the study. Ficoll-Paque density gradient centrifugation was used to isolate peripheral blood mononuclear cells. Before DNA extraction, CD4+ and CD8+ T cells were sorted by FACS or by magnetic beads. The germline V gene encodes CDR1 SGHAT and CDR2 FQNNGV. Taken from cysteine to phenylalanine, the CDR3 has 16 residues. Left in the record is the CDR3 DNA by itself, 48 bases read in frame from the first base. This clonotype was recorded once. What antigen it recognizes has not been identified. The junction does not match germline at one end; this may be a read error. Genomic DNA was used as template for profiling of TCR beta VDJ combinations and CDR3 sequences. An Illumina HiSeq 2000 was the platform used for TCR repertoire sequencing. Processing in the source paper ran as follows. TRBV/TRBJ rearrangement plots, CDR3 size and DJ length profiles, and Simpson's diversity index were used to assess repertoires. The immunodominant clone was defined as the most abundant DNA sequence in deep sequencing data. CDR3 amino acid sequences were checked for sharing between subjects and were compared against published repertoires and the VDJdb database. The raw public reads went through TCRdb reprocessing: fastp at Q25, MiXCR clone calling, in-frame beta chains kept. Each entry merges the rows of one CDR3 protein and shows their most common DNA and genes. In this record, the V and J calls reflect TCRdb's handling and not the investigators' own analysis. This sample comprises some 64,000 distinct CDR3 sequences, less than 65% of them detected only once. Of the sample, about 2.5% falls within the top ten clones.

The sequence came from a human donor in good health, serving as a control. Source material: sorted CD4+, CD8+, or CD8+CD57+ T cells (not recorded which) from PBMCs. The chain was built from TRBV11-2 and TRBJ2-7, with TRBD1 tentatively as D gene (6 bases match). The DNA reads TGTGCCAGCAGCTCTCAACCAACGACAGGAACCTACGGGCAGTACTTC. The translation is CASSSQPTTGTYGQYF. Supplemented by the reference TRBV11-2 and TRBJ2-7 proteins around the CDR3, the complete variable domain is EAGVAQSPRYKIIEKRQSVAFWCNPISGHATLYWYQQILGQGPKLLIQFQNNGVVDDSQLPKDRFSAERLKGVDSTLKIQPAKLEDSAVYLCASSSQPTTGTYGQYFGPGTRLTVT.